The source of this TCR beta chain is a study of cytomegalovirus exposure and HLA in healthy donors. Study details: Previous work identified some 120 million unique TCR beta sequences from around 180 million T cells. The Caucasian-associated ancestry cluster contained about 80% of the roughly 400 genotyped donors. The study's findings and limits: The classifier reportedly diagnosed cytomegalovirus status with high sensitivity and specificity.

Germline loops: CDR1 MDHEN, CDR2 SYDVKM. The germline V and J ends were trimmed by 5 bases and 4 bases, with 18 bases remaining between them. CDR3 length: 16 amino acids. Vbeta (60) and Jbeta (13) primers were used in the PCR. Per the study methods: As a later analysis found, there were 82 million or so unique TCR beta chains, of which some 10 million were shared. The method was immunoSEQ multiplex PCR; TCRdb's version includes in-frame clones alone and lacks a portion of them. The V and J calls and clone size are taken from that table; D and trimming were inferred from the DNA. The sample has some 85,000 clones, roughly 80% seen once; the top ten hold approximately 2.3%. In regard to this clone: Its antigen is undetermined.

The chain recombines TRBV28 with TRBJ1-5; unclear D gene. Sequencing was done on a sample of PBMCs. The sequence derives from a man between 18 and 29 years old in good health and CMV-seronegative. As DNA, the CDR3 is TGTGCCAGCAGTGAGTCGATTGGTCTGCAAAATCAGCCCCAGCATTTT. Its translation is CASSESIGLQNQPQHF.